This T cell receptor (beta chain) is drawn from a study of shared clonotypes between healthy human individuals. General study findings and limits: The authors expected sequencing depth to affect clonotype sharing among donors.

The table came from immunoSEQ multiplex PCR; TCRdb's copy has only in-frame clones and leaves some out. This sample has a few million clones, with roughly 92% found just once. A note on this clone: Its specificity is not known.

The CDR3 loop spans 14 amino acids. CDR1 GTSNPN and CDR2 SVGIG come from the germline V gene (reference sequence). This sequence was found in a young man in good health. The chain is built from TRBV30 and TRBJ2-1, with D possibly TRBD2 on 6 matching bases. Sequenced input: naive CD4+ T cells sorted from blood. Regarding subset: CD45RA+ positively selected. CDR3 sequence reads: CGLGGLERANEQFF. The CDR3 DNA sequence: TGTGGCCTCGGGGGTCTCGAGCGGGCCAATGAGCAGTTCTTC. Based on the CDR3 plus reference TRBV30 and TRBJ2-1, the full variable domain is SQTIHQWPATLVQPVGSPLSLECTVEGTSNPNLYWYRQAAGRGLQLLFYSVGIGQISSEVPQNLSASRPQDRQFILSSKKLLLSDSGFYLCGLGGLERANEQFFGPGTRLTVL.